This record covers a single T cell receptor beta chain. Its antigen is as yet unknown. Germline V gene data show CDR1 as SNHLY and CDR2 as FYNNEI. The CDR3 spans 13 residues. V gave up 5 bases and J gave up 8 bases, with 15 bases separating them. The sample is drawn from a study of cytomegalovirus exposure and HLA in healthy donors. Study-level results: Rates of TCR association differed by HLA locus in a later analysis, with DRB1 highest and HLA-C lowest.

60 Vbeta and 13 Jbeta primers were used in PCR. The data were produced by immunoSEQ multiplex PCR, yet TCRdb's version contains in-frame clones alone and is incomplete. The sample has about 170,000 clones; approximately 84% are singletons. This TCR derives from a man aged 18 to 29 in good health and CMV-seropositive. The specimen was PBMCs. This rearrangement joins TRBV2 to TRBJ1-1; maybe TRBD1 (6 bases). CDR3 residues: CASSYSGQTEAFF. CDR3 sequence (DNA): TGTGCCAGCAGTTACAGTGGACAGACGGAAGCTTTCTTT.